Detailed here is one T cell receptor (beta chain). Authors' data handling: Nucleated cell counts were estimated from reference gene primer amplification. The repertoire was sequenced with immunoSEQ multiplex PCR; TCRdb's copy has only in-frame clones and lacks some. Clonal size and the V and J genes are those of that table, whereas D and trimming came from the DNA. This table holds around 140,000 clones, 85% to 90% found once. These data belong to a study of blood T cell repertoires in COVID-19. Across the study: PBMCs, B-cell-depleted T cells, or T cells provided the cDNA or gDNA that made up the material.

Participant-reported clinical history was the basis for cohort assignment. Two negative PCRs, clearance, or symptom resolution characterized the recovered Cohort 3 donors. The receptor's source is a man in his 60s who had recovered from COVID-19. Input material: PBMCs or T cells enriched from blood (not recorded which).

CDR3: CASSIGGGSREQFF. The CDR3 DNA is TGTGCCAGCAGCATCGGGGGCGGGAGCCGCGAGCAGTTCTTC. J is TRBJ2-1 and V is TRBV7-2, with a tentative D call TRBD2 (7 bases). Trimming stripped 5 bases from V and 10 bases from J, with 18 bases between. The CDR3 length is 14 residues. Germline-derived CDR1 and CDR2 are SGHTA and FQGNSA.